This T cell receptor beta chain was captured in a study of blood T cell repertoires in COVID-19. CDR1 and CDR2 (germline): SGHTA, FQGTGA. The CDR3 is made up of 15 amino acids. Germline trimming cut 4 bases from V and 4 bases from J; bases unmatched to any gene: 5. This clone appeared a single time. Assay used: immunoSEQ multiplex PCR; TCRdb lists only in-frame clones, some missing. Here the sample spans roughly 83,000 clones, 85% to 90% being singletons. The sequence derives from a man older than 75 with active or convalescent COVID-19. This chain uses TRBV7-3 with TRBJ2-1, with 9 positions matching TRBD2. Sequenced: peripheral blood. The DNA for the CDR3 is TGTGCCAGCAGCTCGGGGCGGGAGGGGTACAATGAGCAGTTCTTC. Translation gives CASSSGREGYNEQFF.